The 25 T cell receptor beta chains given below trace back to one sample, sequenced in a study of shared clonotypes between healthy human individuals. This table comes from immunoSEQ multiplex PCR, and its TCRdb copy is limited to in-frame clones, with some not included. This repertoire shows about 2.3 million clones, approximately 95% found once; its top ten account for roughly 0.36%. Sequences were obtained from naive CD4+ T cells from PBMCs. Specified subset: CD45RA+ positively selected. These receptors were taken from a man between 18 and 29 years old in good health. Some clones in this sample may be carry-over from other donors' samples.

The chain employs TRBV2 and TRBJ2-5; D may be TRBD1 or TRBD2 (5 bases each). The CDR3 is made up of 13 amino acids. Germline lookup yields CDR1 SNHLY and CDR2 FYNNEI. Trimming pared 1 base from V and 7 bases from J, leaving 10 bases between. CDR3 amino acids: CASSEEGRVTQYF. In DNA form, the CDR3 reads TGTGCCAGCAGTGAAGAGGGGCGGGTGACCCAGTACTTC.

This chain links TRBV5-6 with TRBJ1-3; D is uncertain. The length of the CDR3 is 15 residues. V lost 4 bases and J 0 bases, leaving 11 bases between the germline ends. Germline lookup yields CDR1 SGHDT and CDR2 YYEEEE. The CDR3: CASSRSRSSGNTIYF. The CDR3 DNA follows: TGTGCCAGCAGCCGATCTCGGAGCTCTGGAAACACCATATATTTT.

Worth noting for this clone: The sample holds other DNA sequences that translate to the same CDR3. The chain links TRBV5-1 to TRBJ1-1; D not certain. V was pared by 0 bases and J by 0 bases, with 6 bases between. The CDR3 is 14 residues long. Looked up from germline, CDR1 is SGHRS and CDR2 is YFSETQ. The CDR3 bases are TGCGCCAGCAGCTTGGTTCCCGTGAACACTGAAGCTTTCTTT. Translated: CASSLVPVNTEAFF.

In the case of this clone: The same CDR3 also results from other DNA sequences found in this sample. J is TRBJ2-3 and V is TRBV2, with TRBD2 as a possible D gene (6 bases). The CDR3 spans 14 residues. The germline gives CDR1 SNHLY, CDR2 FYNNEI. V shed 4 bases and J shed 1 base, with 9 bases lying between them. The CDR3 nucleotides are TGTGCCAGCAGTGTTTCTAGCGGCACAGATACGCAGTATTTT. The encoded protein is CASSVSSGTDTQYF.

This chain uses TRBV5-1 with TRBJ1-3; 8 bases fit TRBD1. The V segment lost 2 bases and the J segment 1 base; nucleotides outside the gene matches: 5. Looked up from germline, CDR1 is SGHRS and CDR2 is YFSETQ. The CDR3 is 16 residues long. CDR3 residues: CASSFGQGSSGNTIYF. CDR3 nucleotides: TGCGCCAGCAGCTTTGGACAGGGCTCTTCTGGAAACACCATATATTTT.

Concerning this clone itself: The sample carries other DNA sequences with the same CDR3. This sequence joins TRBV5-1 and TRBJ1-1; D uncertain. From germline, CDR1 is SGHRS and CDR2 YFSETQ. The ends were cut back, 0 bases at V and 0 bases at J, with 9 bases in the middle. The CDR3 is made up of 15 amino acids. CDR3 amino acids: CASSLERVMNTEAFF. In nucleotides, the CDR3 is TGCGCCAGCAGCTTGGAGAGGGTCATGAACACTGAAGCTTTCTTT.

The V gene is TRBV6-6, the J gene TRBJ1-5; perhaps TRBD1 as D (6 bases). Germline assignment: CDR1 MNHNY and CDR2 SVGAGI (reference sequence). CDR3 size: 13 residues. Trimming removed 6 bases from V and 9 bases from J, with 15 bases in between. In DNA form, the CDR3 reads TGTGCCAGCAGCTCAGGGGAGGGGAGGCCCCAGCATTTT. Translated, it gives CASSSGEGRPQHF.

The V call is TRBV29-1, the J call TRBJ2-2; 7 positions agree with TRBD2. The germline gives CDR1 SQVTM, CDR2 ANQGSEA. The CDR3 has 16 residues. Unmatched junction bases numbered 14, after V lost 7 bases and J lost 3 bases. The CDR3 loop reads CSAIRLTSSYTGELFF. In DNA form, the CDR3 reads TGCAGCGCCATACGACTGACTAGCAGCTACACCGGGGAGCTGTTTTTT.

This clone was observed a single time. The chain couples TRBV15 to TRBJ2-7; 14 bases map to TRBD2. CDR1 is LNHNV and CDR2 is YYDKDF in the germline V gene (reference sequence). J lost 2 bases, V lost 6 bases, and 6 bases had no gene match. CDR3 size: 16 residues. Here the CDR3 reads CATSPRLAGGPYEQYF. DNA of the CDR3: TGTGCCACCAGTCCCAGACTAGCGGGAGGGCCCTACGAGCAGTACTTC. Complete variable domain (other parts from reference TRBV15 and TRBJ2-7): DAMVIQNPRYQVTQFGKPVTLSCSQTLNHNVMYWYQQKSSQAPKLLFHYYDKDFNNEADTPDNFQSRRPNTSFCFLDIRSPGLGDTAMYLCATSPRLAGGPYEQYFGPGTRLTVT.

In the case of this clone: Other nucleotide sequences from this sample produce the same CDR3. The chain is built from TRBV9 and TRBJ1-1; D gene ambiguous. V was trimmed by 4 bases and J by 2 bases, leaving 12 bases between them. The CDR3 spans 14 residues. The germline V gene has CDR1 SGDLS and CDR2 YYNGEE. This chain's CDR3 is CASSPRGRNTEAFF. The CDR3 DNA reads TGTGCCAGCAGCCCCCGTGGCAGAAACACTGAAGCTTTCTTT.

This clone appeared once. This chain uses TRBV5-1 with TRBJ2-5; TRBD2 agrees at 9 bases. The CDR3 is made up of 17 amino acids. The germline V gene encodes CDR1 SGHRS and CDR2 YFSETQ. After removal of 0 bases from V and 5 bases from J, the junction contained 11 bases not matched to a gene. CDR3: CASSLVPALAGFETQYF. The CDR3 DNA sequence: TGCGCCAGCAGCTTGGTCCCCGCCCTAGCGGGATTTGAGACCCAGTACTTC.

The V gene is TRBV2, the J gene TRBJ1-2, with D unresolved. The CDR3 loop spans 15 amino acids. CDR1 and CDR2 (germline): SNHLY, FYNNEI. V lost 4 bases, J lost 0 bases, and 12 bases lay in between. The CDR3 coding sequence is TGTGCCAGCAGTGCGTACAGAGATTCTAACTATGGCTACACCTTC. Protein sequence: CASSAYRDSNYGYTF. Variable domain in full (rest from reference TRBV2 and TRBJ1-2): EPEVTQTPSHQVTQMGQEVILRCVPISNHLYFYWYRQILGQKVEFLVSFYNNEISEKSEIFDDQFSVERPDGSNFTLKIRSTKLEDSAMYFCASSAYRDSNYGYTFGSGTRLTVV.

The CDR3 region has the DNA TGTGCCAGCAGAAGGTCGACTTCCTACGAGCAGTACTTC. Encoded protein: CASRRSTSYEQYF. The chain couples TRBV5-6 to TRBJ2-7; no clear D gene. Germline V gene data show CDR1 as SGHDT and CDR2 as YYEEEE. This CDR3 is built from 13 residues. Trimming took 5 bases from V and 1 from J, leaving 10 bases between them.

The chain recombines TRBV10-1 with TRBJ1-2; 7 bases match TRBD1. Germline CDR1 and CDR2: WNHNN and SYGVQD (reference sequence). The CDR3 has 16 residues. V was pared by 3 bases and J by 8 bases, with 15 bases of the junction left unmatched. In nucleotides, the CDR3 is TGCGCCAGCAGTGAAGAGACAGGGTCTGTCTTTACCGGCTACACCTTC. Its translation is CASSEETGSVFTGYTF.

The CDR3 DNA reads as TGTGCCAGCAGCTCCGCTAGCTCCTACAATGAGCAGTTCTTC. This encodes CASSSASSYNEQFF. The V and J genes are TRBV9 and TRBJ2-1; D not certain. The germline V and J ends were trimmed by 4 bases and 0 bases, with 8 bases remaining between them. The CDR3 runs to 14 residues. Looked up from germline, CDR1 is SGDLS and CDR2 is YYNGEE.

The genes are TRBV21-1 and TRBJ2-7; the table's D call TRBD1 went unverified against the DNA. TRBV21-1 is a documented pseudogene. The CDR3 totals 14 residues. CDR3: CASSRHKSSYEQYF. As DNA, the CDR3 is TGTGCCAGCAGCAGGCATAAAAGCTCCTACGAGCAGTACTTC.

The J gene is TRBJ2-3, the V gene TRBV5-1, with D perhaps TRBD1 (5 bases). V lost 4 bases to trimming and J lost 5 bases, with 14 bases between them. CDR3 length: 14 amino acids. CDR1 is SGHRS, CDR2 YFSETQ, per germline. Written as DNA, the CDR3 is TGCGCCAGCAGCAAGCAGGGTCCGGTAGATACGCAGTATTTT. Translated, it gives CASSKQGPVDTQYF.

The chain recombines TRBV7-6 with TRBJ2-1, with TRBD1 matching 7 bases. The CDR3 sequence is 17 residues long. Per germline, CDR1 SGHVS and CDR2 FNYEAQ. The trim removed 3 bases at V and 0 bases at J, leaving 8 bases unmatched. CDR3 sequence: CASSFQQGPSSYNEQFF. CDR3 DNA sequence: TGTGCCAGCAGCTTCCAACAGGGGCCCAGCTCCTACAATGAGCAGTTCTTC.

The chain has TRBV2 and TRBJ2-5; perhaps TRBD1 as D (5 bases). Germline-derived CDR1 and CDR2 are SNHLY and FYNNEI. The CDR3 sequence is 14 residues long. Trimming removed 4 bases at V and 7 bases at J, with 16 bases between. The CDR3, as DNA: TGTGCCAGCAGTGTTGAACAGGATGTGCGGACCCAGTACTTC. Protein: CASSVEQDVRTQYF. Full variable domain (outside the CDR3, taken from reference TRBV2 and TRBJ2-5): EPEVTQTPSHQVTQMGQEVILRCVPISNHLYFYWYRQILGQKVEFLVSFYNNEISEKSEIFDDQFSVERPDGSNFTLKIRSTKLEDSAMYFCASSVEQDVRTQYFGPGTRLLVL.

The chain joins TRBV6-1 to TRBJ2-1; D is perhaps TRBD1 (6 bases). Germline V CDR1 and CDR2: MNHNS, SASEGT. The CDR3 is 15 residues long. Trimming pared 6 bases from V and 1 base from J, leaving 13 bases between. The CDR3 DNA is TGTGCCAGCAGCAGGGGTGTTGGGTCCTACAATGAGCAGTTCTTC. It yields the protein CASSRGVGSYNEQFF.

The V gene is TRBV9, the J gene TRBJ2-2; no clear D gene. Trimming shortened V by 1 base and J by 1 base, and 14 bases separated the two germline ends. The germline V gene encodes CDR1 SGDLS and CDR2 YYNGEE. The CDR3 covers 17 residues. The CDR3 DNA is TGTGCCAGCAGCGTACGGCCGCAAGCCGGGAACACCGGGGAGCTGTTTTTT. This translates into CASSVRPQAGNTGELFF.

This chain joins TRBV10-3 and TRBJ1-1; 9 bases match TRBD1. After removal of 3 bases from V and 6 bases from J, the junction contained 11 bases not matched to a gene. The CDR3 is 16 residues long. Germline V gene lookup returns CDR1 ENHRY and CDR2 SYGVKD. The CDR3 coding sequence is TGTGCCATCAGTGACCCCTATGACAGGGGGTCTGCTGAAGCTTTCTTT. It is translated as CAISDPYDRGSAEAFF.

The V call is TRBV5-1, the J call TRBJ2-2, with 8 bases identical to TRBD2. With 3 bases clipped from V and 6 bases from J, the junction kept 10 bases outside the gene matches. This CDR3 comprises 16 residues. Germline V gene lookup returns CDR1 SGHRS and CDR2 YFSETQ. This CDR3 reads CASSSPGLGEAGELFF. CDR3 in DNA: TGCGCCAGCAGCTCTCCGGGACTAGGGGAGGCCGGGGAGCTGTTTTTT.

The chain links TRBV5-1 to TRBJ2-5, with 9 bases identical to TRBD1. CDR3 length: 14 residues. Looked up from germline, CDR1 is SGHRS and CDR2 is YFSETQ. CDR3 protein: CVSAAGQGPLPQYF. In DNA form, the CDR3 reads TGCGTCTCAGCAGCCGGACAGGGGCCTTTGCCCCAGTACTTC.

CDR3: CASSVGEYEQYF. CDR3 sequence (DNA): TGTGCCAGCAGTGTAGGAGAATACGAGCAGTACTTC. The rearrangement uses TRBV6-1 and TRBJ2-7; unclear D gene. Deletions cut 4 bases from V and 4 bases from J, with 8 bases between. This CDR3 is built from 12 residues. Germline-derived CDR1 and CDR2 are MNHNS and SASEGT.